Presented here are 3 T cell receptor beta chains from one specimen sequenced in a study of T cells after yellow fever vaccination. TCRdb re-derived calls from the 5' RACE reads in MiXCR, one entry per CDR3 protein. Here the sample spans some 350,000 distinct CDR3 sequences, under 5% being singletons. Here the sequenced sample was PBMCs, taken 5 days after the yellow fever booster vaccination. The receptor set was obtained from a man younger than 35 who received the YFV17D yellow fever vaccine.

The chain joins TRBV7-2 to TRBJ1-4; 7 positions agree with TRBD1. CDR1 is SGHTA and CDR2 is FQGNSA in the germline V gene. The CDR3 contains 14 residues. The V and J ends lost 4 bases and 6 bases, in that order; junction bases with no gene match: 5. The CDR3 sequence: CASSSSGTDEKLFF. The CDR3 nucleotides are TGTGCCAGCAGCTCCTCCGGGACAGATGAAAAACTGTTTTTT.

This clonotype occurred a few times. V gene TRBV29-1 combines with J gene TRBJ1-1; D unresolved. Germline loops: CDR1 SQVTM, CDR2 ANQGSEA. Trimming took 4 bases from V and 5 from J, leaving 17 bases between them. This CDR3 contains 14 residues. CDR3 amino acids: CSVVRAASGTEAFF. CDR3 sequence (DNA): TGCAGCGTTGTTAGGGCGGCCAGCGGGACTGAAGCTTTCTTT.

This clonotype has ten or more counts. The chain uses TRBV11-2 and TRBJ2-1, with D possibly called TRBD1 or TRBD2 (5 bases each). Germline V gene sequence: CDR1 SGHAT, CDR2 FQNNGV. CDR3 size: 14 residues. V shed 5 bases and J shed 8 bases, with 16 bases lying between them. CDR3 sequence (DNA): TGTGCCAGCAGCCTCCTACCACGGGACCATGAGCAGTTCTTC. This codes for CASSLLPRDHEQFF.